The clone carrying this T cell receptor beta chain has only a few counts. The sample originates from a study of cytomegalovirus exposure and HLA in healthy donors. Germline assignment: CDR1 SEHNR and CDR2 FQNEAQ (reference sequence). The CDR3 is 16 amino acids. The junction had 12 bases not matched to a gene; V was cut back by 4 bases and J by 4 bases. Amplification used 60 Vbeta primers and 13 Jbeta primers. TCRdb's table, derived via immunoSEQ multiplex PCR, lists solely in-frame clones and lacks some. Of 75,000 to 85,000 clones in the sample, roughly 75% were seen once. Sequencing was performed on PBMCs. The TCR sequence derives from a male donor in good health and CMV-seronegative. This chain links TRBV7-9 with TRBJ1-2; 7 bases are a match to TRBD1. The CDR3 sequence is CASSSLRQGEVYGYTF. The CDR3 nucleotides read TGTGCCAGCAGCTCGTTAAGGCAGGGGGAGGTCTATGGCTACACCTTC.